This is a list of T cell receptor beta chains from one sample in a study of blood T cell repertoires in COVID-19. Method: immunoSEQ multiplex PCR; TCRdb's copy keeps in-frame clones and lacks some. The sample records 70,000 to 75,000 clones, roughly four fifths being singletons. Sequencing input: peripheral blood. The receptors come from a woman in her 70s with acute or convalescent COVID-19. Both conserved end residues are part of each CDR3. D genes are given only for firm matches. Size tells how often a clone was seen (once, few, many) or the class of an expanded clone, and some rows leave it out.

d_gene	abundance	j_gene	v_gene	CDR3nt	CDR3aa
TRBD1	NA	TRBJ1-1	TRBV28	TGTGCCAGCAGCCTAGGGGGACAGGGGCGCACTGAAGCTTTCTTT	CASSLGGQGRTEAFF
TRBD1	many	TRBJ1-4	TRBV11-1	TGTGCCAGCAGCTTATCCGGGACAGGGAATGAAAAACTGTTTTTT	CASSLSGTGNEKLFF
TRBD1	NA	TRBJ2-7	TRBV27	TGTGCCAGCGCATACTGGGACAGGAGCTCCTACGAGCAGTACTTC	CASAYWDRSSYEQYF
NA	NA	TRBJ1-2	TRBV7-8	TGTGCCAGCAGCTTAGCCCGGACGGCGGCGGGAGGCTACACCTTC	CASSLARTAAGGYTF
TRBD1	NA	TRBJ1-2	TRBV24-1	TGTGCCACCAGTTACAGGGGTGGCTACACCTTC	CATSYRGGYTF
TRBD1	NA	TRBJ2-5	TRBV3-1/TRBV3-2	TGTGCCAGCAGCCATGGGACAGGGGAGACCCAGTACTTC	CASSHGTGETQYF
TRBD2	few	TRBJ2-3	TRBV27	TGTGCCAGCAGCCCGGGACTATTAGGTACAGATACGCAGTATTTT	CASSPGLLGTDTQYF
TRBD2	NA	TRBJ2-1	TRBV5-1	TGCGCCAGCAGCTTGGCCGGGCGGGAGGGCGACAATGAGCAGTTCTTC	CASSLAGREGDNEQFF
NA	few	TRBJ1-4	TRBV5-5	TGTGCCAGCTCAACGGGGGCAACTAATGAAAAACTGTTTTTT	CASSTGATNEKLFF
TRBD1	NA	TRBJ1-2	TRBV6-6	TGTGCCAGCAGAATGACAGGGGGCGATAGCGACTATGGCTACACCTTC	CASRMTGGDSDYGYTF
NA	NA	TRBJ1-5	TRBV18	TGTGCCAGCTCGTACAGGGAGGGCATTCAGCCCCAGCATTTT	CASSYREGIQPQHF
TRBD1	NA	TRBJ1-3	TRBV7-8	TGTGCCAGCAAGGGGACAGGGGAAGTCAACTCTGGAAACACCATATATTTT	CASKGTGEVNSGNTIYF
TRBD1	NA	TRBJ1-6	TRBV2	TGTGCCAGCAGTGAAGAGCTAACAGGGGGCGGTTCACCCCTCCACTTT	CASSEELTGGGSPLHF
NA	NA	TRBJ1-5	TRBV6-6	TGTGCCAGCAGTTATCCACAGGGTGGCAATCAGCCCCAGCATTTT	CASSYPQGGNQPQHF
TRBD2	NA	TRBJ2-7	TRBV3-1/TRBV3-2	TGTGCCAGCAGCCAAGACCCTAGCGGATACGAGCAGTACTTC	CASSQDPSGYEQYF
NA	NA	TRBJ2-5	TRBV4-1	TGCGCCAGCAGCCAAGATTATGGAGGGGGCATGGAGACCCAGTACTTC	CASSQDYGGGMETQYF
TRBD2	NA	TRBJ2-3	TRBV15	TGTGCCACCAGCAAGGTGGGGACTAGGAGGGCAGATACGCAGTATTTT	CATSKVGTRRADTQYF
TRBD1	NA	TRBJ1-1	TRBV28	TGTGCCAGCAGCCGTCCCGGGACAGGGGTCGGCGCTGAAGCTTTCTTT	CASSRPGTGVGAEAFF
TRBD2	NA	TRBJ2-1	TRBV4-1	TGCGCCAGCAGCCTAGCGGGAGGCCACAATGAGCAGTTCTTC	CASSLAGGHNEQFF
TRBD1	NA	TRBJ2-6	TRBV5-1	TGCGCCAGCAGCTTGGAGGGACAGAGCTCTGGGGCCAACGTCCTGACTTTC	CASSLEGQSSGANVLTF
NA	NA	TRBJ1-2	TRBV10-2	TGCGCCAGCAGTGAGGTGCAGGGAAGGGATGGCTACACCTTC	CASSEVQGRDGYTF
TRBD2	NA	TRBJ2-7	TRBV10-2	TGCGCCAGCAGTGATCACGGAAGGACTAGCCTCTCCGAGCAGTACTTC	CASSDHGRTSLSEQYF
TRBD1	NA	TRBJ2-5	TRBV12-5	TGTGCTAGTGGTTCCCCCCCACAGGGGGGAGAGACCCAGTACTTC	CASGSPPQGGETQYF
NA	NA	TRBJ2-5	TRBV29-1	TGCAGCGCCCCGCGAGCGCCCCAAGAGACCCAGTACTTC	CSAPRAPQETQYF
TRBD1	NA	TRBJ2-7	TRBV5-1	TGCGCCAGCAGCTTGTGGACAGGGTCGTGGGAGCAGTACTTC	CASSLWTGSWEQYF
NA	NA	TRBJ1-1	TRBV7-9	TGTGCCAGCAGCTTACAGGGTTGGACTGAAGCTTTCTTT	CASSLQGWTEAFF
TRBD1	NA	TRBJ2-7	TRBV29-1	TGCAGCGTCGGACAGGGGCTCGGGGCCTACGAGCAGTACTTC	CSVGQGLGAYEQYF
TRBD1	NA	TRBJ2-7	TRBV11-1	TGTGCCAGCAGCTTAGCGTGGACAGGCTCTCGTGCGCAGTACTTC	CASSLAWTGSRAQYF
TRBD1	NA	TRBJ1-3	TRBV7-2	TGTGCCAGCAGCCTCACCGGGACAGGGGCATTAGGCTCTGGAAACACCATATATTTT	CASSLTGTGALGSGNTIYF
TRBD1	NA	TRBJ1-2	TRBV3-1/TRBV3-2	TGTGCCAGCAGCCCGGGACAGGGGGGTAGCTATGGCTACACCTTC	CASSPGQGGSYGYTF
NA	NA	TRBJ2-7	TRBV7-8	TGTGCCAGCAGCTTAGGAGGAGGGGGCAACTACGAGCAGTACTTC	CASSLGGGGNYEQYF
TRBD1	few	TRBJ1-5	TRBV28	TGTGCCAGCAGTTCCCCGGGACAGGGGGTGAATCAGCCCCAGCATTTT	CASSSPGQGVNQPQHF
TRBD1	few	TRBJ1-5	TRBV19	TGTGCCAGTAGTATGGCAGGGGGCGGCAATCAGCCCCAGCATTTT	CASSMAGGGNQPQHF
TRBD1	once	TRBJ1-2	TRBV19	TGTGCCAGTATTCGACAGGGCTACTATGGCTACACCTTC	CASIRQGYYGYTF
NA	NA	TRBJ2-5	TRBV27	TGTGCCAGCAGTTTCCAGGGATTAGGGACCCAGTACTTC	CASSFQGLGTQYF
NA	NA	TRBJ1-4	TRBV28	TGTGCCAGTAGACAAAATGAAAAACTGTTTTTT	CASRQNEKLFF
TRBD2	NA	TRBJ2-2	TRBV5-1	TGCGCCAGCAGGGGGACTAGCGGCACCGGGGAGCTGTTTTTT	CASRGTSGTGELFF
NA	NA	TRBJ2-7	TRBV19	TGTGCCAGTAGCCCGTCAGTTTCCTACGAGCAGTACTTC	CASSPSVSYEQYF
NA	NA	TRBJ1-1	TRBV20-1	TGCAGTGCTAGGGCTCACACTGAAGCTTTCTTT	CSARAHTEAFF
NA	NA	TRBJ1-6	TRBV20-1	TGCAGTGCGGGGGGGACACCCCTCCACTTT	CSAGGTPLHF
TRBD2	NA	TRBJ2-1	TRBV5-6	TGTGCCAGCGGGGCGGGACTAGCGGGAAGACCCTACAATGAGCAGTTCTTC	CASGAGLAGRPYNEQFF